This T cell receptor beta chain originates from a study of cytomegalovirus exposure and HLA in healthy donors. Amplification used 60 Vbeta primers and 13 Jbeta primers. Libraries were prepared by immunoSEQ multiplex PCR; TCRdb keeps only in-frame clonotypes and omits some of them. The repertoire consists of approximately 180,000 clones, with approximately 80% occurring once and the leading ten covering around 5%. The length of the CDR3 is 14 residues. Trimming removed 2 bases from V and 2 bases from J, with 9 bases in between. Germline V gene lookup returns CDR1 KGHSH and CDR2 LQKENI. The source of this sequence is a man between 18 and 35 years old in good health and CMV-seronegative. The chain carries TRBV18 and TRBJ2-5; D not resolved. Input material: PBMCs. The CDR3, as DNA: TGTGCCAGCTCACCAGGGCAGCTACAAGAGACCCAGTACTTC. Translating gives CASSPGQLQETQYF.